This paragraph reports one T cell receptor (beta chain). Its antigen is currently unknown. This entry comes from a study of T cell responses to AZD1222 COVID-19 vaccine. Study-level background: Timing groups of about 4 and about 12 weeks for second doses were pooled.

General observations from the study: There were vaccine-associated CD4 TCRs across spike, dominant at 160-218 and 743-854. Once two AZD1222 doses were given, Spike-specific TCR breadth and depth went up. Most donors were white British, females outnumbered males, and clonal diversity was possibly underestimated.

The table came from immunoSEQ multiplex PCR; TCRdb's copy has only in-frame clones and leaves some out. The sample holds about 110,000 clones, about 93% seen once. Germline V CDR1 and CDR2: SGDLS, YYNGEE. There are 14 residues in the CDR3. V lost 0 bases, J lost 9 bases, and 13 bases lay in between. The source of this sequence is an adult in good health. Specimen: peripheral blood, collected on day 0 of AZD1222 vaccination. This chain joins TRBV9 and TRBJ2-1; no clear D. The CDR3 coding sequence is TGTGCCAGCAGCGTAGCGGGTCGGCATGGTGAGCAGTTCTTC. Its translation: CASSVAGRHGEQFF.